This T cell receptor beta chain was sequenced during a study of blood T cell repertoires in COVID-19. Study details: T cells, B-cell-depleted T cells, or PBMCs supplied cDNA or gDNA.

Seattle patient enrollment occurred during active infection, with longitudinal follow-up thereafter. Generated by immunoSEQ multiplex PCR, the TCRdb table keeps only in-frame clones and is missing some. The sample contains 350,000 to 450,000 clones, around 87% of which appear only once. The V gene end was trimmed by 5 bases and the J gene end by 11 bases; junction bases not matched to a gene: 16. The germline V gene encodes CDR1 MNHEY and CDR2 SVGEGT. The CDR3 is 15 amino acids. The sequencing sample was made of peripheral blood. This receptor was obtained from an older woman with COVID-19, enrolled during active disease. The chain joins TRBV6-2 or TRBV6-3 to TRBJ1-1; 8 nucleotides line up with TRBD1. CDR3 residues: CASSLESSGTGWAFF. The CDR3 nucleotides are TGTGCCAGCAGTCTCGAGAGCTCCGGGACAGGTTGGGCTTTCTTT.